The clone carrying this T cell receptor beta chain has ten or more counts. In TCRdb, the RT-PCR reads were re-called with MiXCR into one record per CDR3 protein. The table has approximately 720,000 distinct CDR3 sequences, 14% seen once. CDR1 is DFQATT, CDR2 SNEGSKA, per germline (reference sequence). The CDR3 has 13 amino acids. The V gene end was trimmed by 6 bases and the J gene end by 3 bases; junction bases not matched to a gene: 4. The clonotype comes from a female donor in good health, serving as a healthy control. The chain combines TRBV20-1 with TRBJ2-3; 9 bases fit TRBD1. The sequenced sample was memory CD4+ T cells from blood. DNA for the CDR3: TGCAGTGCAATAGACAGGGGGACAGATACGCAGTATTTT. This codes for CSAIDRGTDTQYF.